The 28 T cell receptor beta chains below all came from one sample that was sequenced in a study of control samples from healthy donors and cancer patients. Measured with immunoSEQ multiplex PCR; TCRdb has only the in-frame clones, and not every one. The table has about 100,000 clones, roughly nine tenths seen once. The sample consisted of blood. The receptors were sampled from a woman between 45 and 65 years old in good health.

The chain has TRBV9 and TRBJ2-2, with a weak D call TRBD2 (5 bases). V lost 0 bases and J lost 1, with 10 bases in between. Germline CDR1 is SGDLS and CDR2 is YYNGEE. The CDR3 runs 16 residues. DNA for the CDR3: TGTGCCAGCAGCGTAGTAAGCGGTGAGAACACCGGGGAGCTGTTTTTT. Translated: CASSVVSGENTGELFF.

The chain links TRBV7-9 to TRBJ1-2; 9 bases align to TRBD1. Looked up from germline, CDR1 is SEHNR and CDR2 is FQNEAQ (reference sequence). This CDR3 has 13 amino acids. V shed 4 bases and J 8 bases; nucleotides not matched to a gene: 5. The CDR3 nucleotides are TGTGCCAGCAGCTCGGGACAGGGAGGGGGCTACACCTTC. Translated: CASSSGQGGGYTF.

The chain uses TRBV3-1 (or the pseudogene TRBV3-2) and TRBJ2-7; no clear D. CDR1 and CDR2 from the germline V gene are LGHDT and YNNKEL (reference sequence). The CDR3 is made up of 11 amino acids. V lost 3 bases and J 7 bases, leaving 7 bases between the germline ends. In DNA, the CDR3 is TGTGCCAGCAGCCATGCTAGGGAGCAGTACTTC. The encoded protein is CASSHAREQYF.

The genes are TRBV7-2 and TRBJ2-1, with D possibly matching TRBD2 (7 bases). V gave up 4 bases and J gave up 5 bases, with 18 bases separating them. The length of the CDR3 is 16 residues. The V gene's germline CDR1 is SGHTA and CDR2 FQGNSA. CDR3 amino acids: CASSWRRAGANNEQFF. CDR3 sequence (DNA): TGTGCCAGCAGCTGGCGTAGGGCGGGGGCAAACAATGAGCAGTTCTTC.

This clone was detected once. The V and J genes are TRBV7-8 and TRBJ1-1, with D maybe TRBD1 (6 bases). The germline gives CDR1 SGHVS, CDR2 FQNEAQ. With 5 bases removed from V and 0 bases from J, the gap between germline ends came to 37 bases. The CDR3 totals 23 residues. CDR3 sequence: CASSRDPVFGKNYRAVMNTEAFF. In DNA, the CDR3 is TGTGCCAGCAGCCGTGATCCCGTTTTTGGGAAAAATTACAGGGCGGTAATGAACACTGAAGCTTTCTTT.

The chain recombines TRBV5-4 with TRBJ1-3; D uncertain. Germline assignment: CDR1 SGHNT and CDR2 YYREEE (reference sequence). The germline V and J ends were trimmed by 6 bases and 2 bases, with 12 bases remaining between them. This CDR3 region has 14 residues. The CDR3 protein is CASTLGETGNTIYF. As DNA, the CDR3 is TGTGCCAGCACCCTTGGGGAGACTGGAAACACCATATATTTT.

DNA for the CDR3: TGTGCCAGCAGCGTTTCCCCGTATCGGGAAGCCAAAAACATTCAGTACTTC. Translating it yields CASSVSPYREAKNIQYF. This rearrangement joins TRBV9 to TRBJ2-4; a weak D match, TRBD2 (5 bases). Between the trimmed V and J ends, which lost 2 bases and 0 bases, there was a span of 15 bases. Germline V lookup: CDR1 SGDLS, CDR2 YYNGEE. This CDR3 is 17 amino acids long.

The chain carries TRBV6-5 and TRBJ1-6; D unclear. V was trimmed by 2 bases and J by 7 bases, leaving 9 bases between them. From germline, CDR1 is MNHEY and CDR2 SVGAGI. This CDR3 spans 14 amino acids. The DNA of the CDR3 is TGTGCCAGCAGTTACGGGCCAGAAAATTCACCCCTCCACTTT. Protein sequence: CASSYGPENSPLHF.

This clone occurred a few times. This rearrangement joins TRBV7-9 to TRBJ1-2; D is unresolved. Germline V gene lookup returns CDR1 SEHNR and CDR2 FQNEAQ (reference sequence). This CDR3 has 12 amino acids. Trimming took 2 bases from V and 6 from J, leaving 7 bases between them. The CDR3 bases are TGTGCCAGCAGCTTACACACCAATGGCTACACCTTC. Amino acids: CASSLHTNGYTF.

This clone occurred a few times. This chain links TRBV5-1 with TRBJ1-1; D gene uncertain. The V gene lost 10 bases and the J gene lost 8 bases, with 9 bases spanning the gap. CDR3 length: 9 amino acids. Germline loops: CDR1 SGHRS, CDR2 YFSETQ. CDR3 in amino acids: CAVHQEAFF. In DNA form, the CDR3 reads TGCGCCGTCCATCAAGAAGCTTTCTTT.

The chain has TRBV3-1 (or the pseudogene TRBV3-2) and TRBJ2-7; no firm D call. Germline CDR1 reads LGHDT; CDR2 reads YNNKEL (reference sequence). V was cut by 2 bases and J by 3 bases, with 2 bases left in between. The CDR3 spans 11 residues. The CDR3 DNA sequence: TGTGCCAGCAGCCAACACTACGAGCAGTACTTC. Encoded protein: CASSQHYEQYF.

This rearrangement joins TRBV2 to TRBJ2-5; D gene uncertain. Looked up from germline, CDR1 is SNHLY and CDR2 is FYNNEI. The CDR3 sequence is 14 residues long. Trimming left V 6 bases short and J 1 base short, with 12 bases between. CDR3 region: CASRIPGRQETQYF. The DNA for the CDR3 is TGTGCCAGCAGGATCCCAGGACGCCAAGAGACCCAGTACTTC.

This clone has a handful of counts. V and J are TRBV24-1 and TRBJ1-5; possibly TRBD1 for D (5 bases). Looked up from germline, CDR1 is KGHDR and CDR2 is SFDVKD. The length of the CDR3 is 17 residues. V lost 2 bases and J lost 3, with 16 bases in between. The DNA of the CDR3 is TGTGCCACCAGTGATTCGGGCTGTCGGGGCACCAATCAGCCCCAGCATTTT. As protein: CATSDSGCRGTNQPQHF.

Only a few counts were recorded for this clone. The V call is TRBV5-1, the J call TRBJ1-3; a possible D gene is TRBD1 (5 bases). Germline V gene data show CDR1 as SGHRS and CDR2 as YFSETQ. CDR3 length: 14 residues. The V gene lost 4 bases and the J gene lost 4 bases, with 12 bases spanning the gap. CDR3 nucleotide sequence: TGCGCCAGCAGCCTAGGGGAATCCGGAAACACCATATATTTT. Its protein is CASSLGESGNTIYF.

This chain connects TRBV30 to TRBJ2-5; weak D call: TRBD1 (6 bases). The CDR3 runs 13 residues. Germline V lookup: CDR1 GTSNPN, CDR2 SVGIG (reference sequence). Trimming stripped 7 bases from V and 5 bases from J, with 17 bases between. The CDR3 spells CASTGSHRETQYF. The CDR3 DNA follows: TGTGCCTCTACAGGGAGCCACCGGGAGACCCAGTACTTC.

The chain links TRBV13 to TRBJ1-2; no definite D call. CDR1 PRHDT and CDR2 FYEKMQ come from the germline V gene (reference sequence). This CDR3 contains 15 residues. The V end was cut by 4 bases, the J end by 7 bases, with 19 bases between. The CDR3 DNA is TGTGCCAGCAGCTCATGGGTAATGGGTCGGCGTGGCTACACCTTC. Translation: CASSSWVMGRRGYTF.

This clone has only a few counts. The V and J genes are TRBV12-3 or TRBV12-4 and TRBJ1-1, with D unresolved. The CDR3 runs to 13 residues. Trimming took 2 bases from V and 1 from J, leaving 5 bases between them. The chain's CDR3 is CASSLIQNTEAFF. CDR3 nucleotides: TGTGCCAGCAGTTTAATCCAGAACACTGAAGCTTTCTTT.

The CDR3 region is CASRGGSWHGYTF. CDR3 in DNA: TGTGCCAGCCGCGGGGGTTCGTGGCATGGCTACACCTTC. J is TRBJ1-2 and V is TRBV6-5; maybe TRBD1 (5 bases). The CDR3 totals 13 residues. The germline gives CDR1 MNHEY, CDR2 SVGAGI. Trimming removed 8 bases from V and 6 bases from J, with 16 bases in between.

This chain joins TRBV7-2 and TRBJ2-7; TRBD1 aligns across 7 bases. The germline gives CDR1 SGHTA, CDR2 FQGNSA. CDR3 length: 13 amino acids. V was pared by 3 bases and J by 2 bases, with 1 base of the junction left unmatched. CDR3 sequence: CASSFGQAYEQYV. CDR3 DNA: TGTGCCAGCAGCTTCGGACAGGCCTACGAGCAGTACGTC.

The rearrangement links TRBV9 to TRBJ2-7; 8 bases agree with TRBD1. J was trimmed by 4 bases and V by 0 bases; bases with no gene match: 9. The CDR3 has 16 amino acids. CDR1 SGDLS and CDR2 YYNGEE come from the germline V gene. The CDR3 DNA reads as TGTGCCAGCAGCGTAGCGAGGGAGGACAGGGCGTACGAGCAGTACTTC. Residues: CASSVAREDRAYEQYF. Supplemented by reference TRBV9 and TRBJ2-7, the full variable domain reads DSGVTQTPKHLITATGQRVTLRCSPRSGDLSVYWYQQSLDQGLQFLIQYYNGEERAKGNILERFSAQQFPDLHSELNLSSLELGDSALYFCASSVAREDRAYEQYFGPGTRLTVT.

This chain connects TRBV9 to TRBJ2-1; 7 bases match TRBD1. The CDR3 loop spans 15 amino acids. Germline V lookup: CDR1 SGDLS, CDR2 YYNGEE. The V gene end was trimmed by 3 bases and the J gene end by 8 bases; junction bases not matched to a gene: 11. CDR3 nucleotide sequence: TGTGCCAGCAGCGCCTCCCAAGGGGGCCAGGATGAGCAGTTCTTC. It codes for CASSASQGGQDEQFF.

The genes are TRBV21-1 and TRBJ2-4; the table gives TRBD2 as D, unverified against the DNA. TRBV21-1 is listed as a pseudogene. The CDR3 has 17 amino acids. In DNA form, the CDR3 reads TGTGCCAGCAGCCCGACTATGAATGGGGTAGCCAAAAACATTCAGTACTTC. Protein product: CASSPTMNGVAKNIQYF.

This clone was observed a handful of times. The chain has TRBV7-8 and TRBJ1-1; D may be TRBD1 (6 bases). The V end lost 5 bases, the J end lost 4 bases, and 17 bases lay between the germline ends. Germline V gene data show CDR1 as SGHVS and CDR2 as FQNEAQ. CDR3 length: 15 amino acids. In nucleotides, the CDR3 is TGTGCCAGCAGCCTTGGGCCGGAAGGGGGCACTGAAGCTTTCTTT. As protein: CASSLGPEGGTEAFF.

The rearrangement joins TRBV3-1 (or the pseudogene TRBV3-2) to TRBJ1-1; perhaps TRBD1 as D (5 bases). The V gene's germline CDR1 is LGHDT and CDR2 YNNKEL (reference sequence). V dropped 4 bases and J dropped 3 bases, with 6 bases sitting between them. The CDR3 is 12 residues long. Written as DNA, the CDR3 is TGTGCCAGCAGCCTCAGGGACACTGAAGCTTTCTTT. It encodes CASSLRDTEAFF.

The chain uses TRBV6-6 and TRBJ2-3; 12 nucleotides align to TRBD1. The CDR3 covers 15 residues. Trimming at V came to 4 bases and at J to 8 bases, leaving 7 bases not matched to a gene. CDR1 is MNHNY, CDR2 SVGAGI, per germline (reference sequence). The chain's CDR3 is CASSFGGTGGGTQYF. CDR3 sequence (DNA): TGTGCCAGCAGTTTTGGCGGGACAGGGGGCGGTACGCAGTATTTT.

The rearrangement links TRBV6-6 to TRBJ2-1, with TRBD2 matching over 12 bases. CDR3 length: 15 amino acids. Germline CDR1 and CDR2: MNHNY and SVGAGI (reference sequence). The trim removed 6 bases at V and 5 bases at J, leaving 5 bases unmatched. Here the CDR3 DNA reads TGTGCCAGCAGGAGACTAGCGGGGGAAAACAATGAGCAGTTCTTC. It translates to CASRRLAGENNEQFF.

The chain recombines TRBV6-2 or TRBV6-3 with TRBJ2-2, with 7 bases aligning to TRBD2. V lost 5 bases to trimming and J lost 4 bases; unmatched junction nucleotides: 13. Germline CDR1 reads MNHEY; CDR2 reads SVGEGT. This CDR3 has 17 residues. The CDR3 sequence: CASSGSQSGGSTGELFF. The CDR3 DNA sequence: TGTGCCAGCAGTGGGTCGCAATCGGGAGGTAGCACCGGGGAGCTGTTTTTT.

Only one count was recorded for this clone. This rearrangement joins TRBV29-1 to TRBJ2-3, with 9 bases lining up with TRBD2. Trimming took 4 bases from V and 6 from J; bases not matched to a gene: 29. CDR1 is SQVTM and CDR2 is ANQGSEA in the germline V gene. The CDR3 length is 21 residues. The DNA of the CDR3 is TGCAGCGTTGGAATCGCAGCGGGAGGTACCGCGATATGGTTTCCGGAGGATACGCAGTATTTT. Its translation: CSVGIAAGGTAIWFPEDTQYF.